One and the same sample provided the 26 T cell receptor beta chains below, sequenced in a study of T cells in Graves' hyperthyroidism and ophthalmopathy. Using RNA transcripts as the source, TCR beta CDR3 regions were amplified. The study used the HTBI primer set for a first-round RT-PCR of the TCR CDR3. TCRdb redid the calling of the multiplex PCR reads with MiXCR, one entry per CDR3 protein. Here the sample spans about 500,000 distinct CDR3 sequences, over 15% being singletons. Sequenced input: blood. The receptors were sampled from a woman aged 18-29 years with Graves' hyperthyroidism.

About this clonotype: One end of the junction varies from germline; a read error may be responsible. The chain couples TRBV6-1 to TRBJ2-7; D unresolved. CDR1 is MNHNS, CDR2 SASEGT, per germline. The length of the CDR3 is 12 residues. The CDR3 region is CASSKGGYAQYF. In DNA, the CDR3 is TGTGCCAGCAGTAAGGGTGGGTACGCGCAGTACTTC.

V gene TRBV12-3 or TRBV12-4 combines with J gene TRBJ2-1, with 10 bases aligning to TRBD2. J lost 4 bases, V lost 6 bases, and 6 bases had no gene match. The CDR3 is made up of 15 amino acids. CDR3 amino acids: CASRRRTSGYNEQFF. The CDR3 DNA reads TGTGCCAGCAGGCGCCGGACTAGCGGATACAATGAGCAGTTCTTC.

The rearrangement joins TRBV4-3 to TRBJ1-4; TRBD1 aligns across 8 bases. The CDR3 spans 16 residues. V trimming: 1 base; J trimming: 8 bases; junction bases outside the gene matches: 9. Germline lookup yields CDR1 LGHNA and CDR2 YSLEER. The CDR3 loop is CASSQGGGQGEEKLFF. The CDR3 bases are TGCGCCAGCAGCCAAGGGGGAGGACAGGGTGAGGAAAAACTGTTTTTT.

To note about this clonotype: Germline is not matched at one junction end, which may reflect a read error. In nucleotides, the CDR3 is TGTGCCAGCAGTGTAACAGAAAGAGGCACCGGGGAGTTGTTTTTT. It yields the protein CASSVTERGTGELFF. V usage is TRBV2 and J usage is TRBJ2-2, with D maybe TRBD2 (5 bases). Per the germline V gene, CDR1 is SNHLY and CDR2 is FYNNEI. The CDR3 runs 15 residues.

This clonotype turned up a few times. The V call is TRBV3-1, the J call TRBJ2-5; 9 nucleotides align to TRBD1. The germline CDR1 and CDR2 sequences are LGHDT and YNNKEL (reference sequence). This CDR3 comprises 15 residues. Trimming at V came to 1 base and at J to 7 bases, leaving 7 bases not matched to a gene. The chain's CDR3 is CASSQGGQGVATQYF. For the CDR3, the DNA is TGTGCCAGCAGCCAAGGGGGACAGGGTGTCGCGACCCAGTACTTC.

This clonotype was seen many times. This chain joins TRBV5-1 and TRBJ1-1; D unresolved. The CDR3 sequence is 13 residues long. Trimming removed 4 bases from V and 1 base from J, with 8 bases in between. Germline CDR1 and CDR2: SGHRS and YFSETQ. The CDR3 DNA sequence: TGCGCCAGCAGCCAGACATGGAACACTGAAGCTTTCTTT. It translates to CASSQTWNTEAFF.

This clonotype was found many times. V usage is TRBV12-3 or TRBV12-4 and J usage is TRBJ2-1, with TRBD2 identical over 11 bases. The CDR3 runs to 14 residues. The J segment lost 5 bases and the V segment lost 7 bases, leaving 4 bases of the junction unmatched. CDR3 coding DNA: TGTGCCAGCAAAACTAGCGGGGGAGACAATGAGCAGTTCTTC. It yields the protein CASKTSGGDNEQFF.

This clonotype has at least ten counts. V gene TRBV7-2 combines with J gene TRBJ2-3; 9 bases align to TRBD1. This CDR3 spans 15 amino acids. The germline gives CDR1 SGHTA, CDR2 FQGNSA. Trimming took 2 bases from V and 3 from J; bases not matched to a gene: 3. The CDR3 is CASSLTGGATDTQYF. CDR3 DNA sequence: TGTGCCAGCAGCTTAACAGGGGGCGCGACAGATACGCAGTATTTT. Drawing the rest from reference TRBV7-2 and TRBJ2-3, the complete variable domain is GAGVSQSPSNKVTEKGKDVELRCDPISGHTALYWYRQSLGQGLEFLIYFQGNSAPDKSGLPSDRFSAERTGGSVSTLTIQRTQQEDSAVYLCASSLTGGATDTQYFGPGTRLTVL.

This clonotype was picked up many times. The V and J genes are TRBV12-3 or TRBV12-4 and TRBJ1-1; D unresolved. The CDR3 totals 15 residues. The germline V and J ends were trimmed by 2 bases and 1 base, with 11 bases remaining between them. The CDR3 loop is CASSLMGGRNTEAFF. In DNA, the CDR3 is TGTGCCAGCAGTTTAATGGGAGGAAGGAACACTGAAGCTTTCTTT.

The chain carries TRBV3-1 and TRBJ2-7; a weak D match, TRBD2 (6 bases). The CDR3 spans 14 residues. The germline gives CDR1 LGHDT, CDR2 YNNKEL (reference sequence). V lost 4 bases to trimming and J lost 3 bases, with 13 bases between them. CDR3 DNA sequence: TGTGCCAGCAGCCCTGGGACTTCGGACTACGAGCAGTACTTC. Its protein product is CASSPGTSDYEQYF.

As to this clonotype: A read error may explain this, as a much larger clone is one base away. Here the CDR3 reads CAISELDRACTGTQYF. The CDR3 DNA sequence: TGTGCCATCAGTGAGCTAGACAGGGCCTGCACAGGTACGCAGTATTTT. This rearrangement joins TRBV10-3 to TRBJ2-3, with 7 bases lining up with TRBD1. CDR1 and CDR2 (germline): ENHRY, SYGVKD. This CDR3 region has 16 residues.

The chain joins TRBV19 to TRBJ1-1; 8 positions match TRBD1. Germline V gene sequence: CDR1 LNHDA, CDR2 SQIVND (reference sequence). The CDR3 is 11 amino acids. The V segment lost 5 bases and the J segment 11 bases; nucleotides outside the gene matches: 4. CDR3 in DNA: TGTGCCAGTAGTGCCCACAGGGGGGCTTTCTTT. Residues: CASSAHRGAFF.

This sequence joins TRBV20-1 and TRBJ2-5, with D possibly being TRBD1 (5 bases). The CDR3 is 12 amino acids. V was shortened by 4 bases and J by 2 bases, with 8 bases between the two germline ends. Germline V CDR1 and CDR2: DFQATT, SNEGSKA (reference sequence). CDR3 sequence: CSAKGVQETQYF. The DNA of the CDR3 is TGCAGTGCTAAAGGGGTTCAAGAGACCCAGTACTTC.

The V call is TRBV30, the J call TRBJ1-3; 9 bases fit TRBD1. The CDR3 loop spans 17 amino acids. With V trimmed by 4 bases and J by 2 bases, 12 bases remained unmatched. Germline CDR1 is GTSNPN and CDR2 is SVGIG (reference sequence). The DNA of the CDR3 is TGTGCCTGGAAGGGACAGGGTTTGACTGGTCCTGGAAACACCATATATTTT. As protein: CAWKGQGLTGPGNTIYF.

There are many counts of this clonotype. The chain couples TRBV20-1 to TRBJ2-7, with 10 bases fitting TRBD2. This CDR3 region has 14 residues. Germline CDR1 is DFQATT and CDR2 is SNEGSKA (reference sequence). Trimming cost V 3 bases and J 0 bases; bases outside gene matches: 2. CDR3: CSASSGRSSYEQYF. Written as DNA, the CDR3 is TGCAGTGCTAGTAGCGGGAGGAGCTCCTACGAGCAGTACTTC.

The chain has TRBV6-2 or TRBV6-3 and TRBJ1-3; 10 bases align to TRBD1. Germline-derived CDR1 and CDR2 are MNHEY and SVGEGT. CDR3 length: 16 amino acids. V shed 6 bases, J shed 3 bases, and the junction held 8 bases outside the gene matches. CDR3 DNA sequence: TGTGCCAGCAGGCGACAGGGGGCGAGTTATGGAAACACCATATATTTT. It specifies CASRRQGASYGNTIYF.

This clonotype was counted many times. The V and J genes are TRBV28 and TRBJ2-1; possible D gene TRBD1, 5 bases. The CDR3 is 15 residues long. V lost 4 bases and J lost 0, with 10 bases in between. The germline gives CDR1 MDHEN, CDR2 SYDVKM. The chain's CDR3 is CASSSLGHSYNEQFF. CDR3 in DNA: TGTGCCAGCAGTTCACTCGGACACTCCTACAATGAGCAGTTCTTC.

CDR3 in amino acids: CATRRTSGMAGELFF. CDR3 nucleotide sequence: TGCGCCACCAGAAGGACGAGCGGGATGGCCGGGGAGCTGTTTTTT. This chain joins TRBV10-1 and TRBJ2-2; 7 bases map to TRBD2. Trimming cost V 10 bases and J 6 bases; bases outside gene matches: 14. This CDR3 has 15 residues. Germline assignment: CDR1 WNHNN and CDR2 SYGVQD (reference sequence).

The chain is built from TRBV7-8 and TRBJ1-1; D might be TRBD1 (5 bases). The germline CDR1 and CDR2 sequences are SGHVS and FQNEAQ. The V gene lost 6 bases and the J gene lost 2 bases, with 16 bases spanning the gap. The CDR3 covers 15 residues. In DNA form, the CDR3 reads TGTGCCAGCAGTCCCCCATGGGGGATTAACACTGAAGCTTTCTTT. Protein: CASSPPWGINTEAFF.

There are many counts of this clonotype. The chain couples TRBV27 to TRBJ1-1; the D is unclear. Germline CDR1 and CDR2: MNHEY and SMNVEV (reference sequence). The V and J ends lost 3 bases and 12 bases respectively, with 14 bases between them. This CDR3 has 12 amino acids. The CDR3 sequence: CASSFGGTVTFF. CDR3 DNA: TGTGCCAGCAGTTTTGGAGGAACGGTGACTTTCTTT.

This clonotype was observed a handful of times. V usage is TRBV7-9 and J usage is TRBJ2-4; 9 nucleotides match TRBD1. CDR1 is SEHNR, CDR2 FQNEAQ, per germline (reference sequence). V was clipped by 5 bases and J by 6 bases; unmatched bases: 5. This CDR3 is built from 14 residues. The CDR3 sequence: CASSAGTGRNIQYF. The CDR3 DNA sequence: TGTGCCAGCAGCGCCGGGACAGGGAGAAACATTCAGTACTTC.

V and J are TRBV7-9 and TRBJ2-7, with unresolved D. CDR3 length: 14 residues. The V end was cut by 3 bases, the J end by 2 bases, with 11 bases between. The V gene's germline CDR1 is SEHNR and CDR2 FQNEAQ (reference sequence). The CDR3 DNA reads as TGTGCCAGCAGCTTGTGGCTAGTACCCTACGAGCAGTACTTC. Translating gives CASSLWLVPYEQYF.

Many counts were recorded for this clonotype. This chain links TRBV20-1 with TRBJ2-5, with TRBD2 matching 8 bases. V was pared by 6 bases and J by 2 bases, with 8 bases of the junction left unmatched. Germline V gives CDR1 DFQATT, CDR2 SNEGSKA (reference sequence). The CDR3 extends over 14 amino acids. The chain's CDR3 is CSARTGGAQETQYF. In nucleotides, the CDR3 is TGCAGTGCCCGTACGGGAGGGGCGCAAGAGACCCAGTACTTC.

The genes are TRBV5-1 and TRBJ1-4; TRBD1 matches 7 bases. Losses at the gene ends were 4 bases for V and 2 bases for J; bases not matched to a gene: 8. This CDR3 has 16 amino acids. Germline V gene data show CDR1 as SGHRS and CDR2 as YFSETQ. The CDR3 sequence is CASSPTGWPTNEKLFF. The DNA for the CDR3 is TGCGCCAGCAGCCCGACAGGGTGGCCTACTAATGAAAAACTGTTTTTT.

V usage is TRBV15 and J usage is TRBJ1-6; D is uncertain. The CDR3 runs to 18 residues. CDR1 is LNHNV, CDR2 YYDKDF, per germline (reference sequence). V shed 6 bases and J shed 0 bases, with 18 bases lying between them. In DNA form, the CDR3 reads TGTGCCACCAGAGCGGACCCTGGACGGAGCTCCTATAATTCACCCCTCCACTTT. This codes for CATRADPGRSSYNSPLHF.

This clonotype was seen at least ten times. The rearrangement links TRBV12-3 or TRBV12-4 to TRBJ1-5; 7 nucleotides align to TRBD1. The CDR3 runs 16 residues. Trimming took 0 bases from V and 4 from J; bases not matched to a gene: 6. CDR3 DNA sequence: TGTGCCAGCAGTTTAGCGATGCAGGGGGGGAATCAGCCCCAGCATTTT. Its protein product is CASSLAMQGGNQPQHF.